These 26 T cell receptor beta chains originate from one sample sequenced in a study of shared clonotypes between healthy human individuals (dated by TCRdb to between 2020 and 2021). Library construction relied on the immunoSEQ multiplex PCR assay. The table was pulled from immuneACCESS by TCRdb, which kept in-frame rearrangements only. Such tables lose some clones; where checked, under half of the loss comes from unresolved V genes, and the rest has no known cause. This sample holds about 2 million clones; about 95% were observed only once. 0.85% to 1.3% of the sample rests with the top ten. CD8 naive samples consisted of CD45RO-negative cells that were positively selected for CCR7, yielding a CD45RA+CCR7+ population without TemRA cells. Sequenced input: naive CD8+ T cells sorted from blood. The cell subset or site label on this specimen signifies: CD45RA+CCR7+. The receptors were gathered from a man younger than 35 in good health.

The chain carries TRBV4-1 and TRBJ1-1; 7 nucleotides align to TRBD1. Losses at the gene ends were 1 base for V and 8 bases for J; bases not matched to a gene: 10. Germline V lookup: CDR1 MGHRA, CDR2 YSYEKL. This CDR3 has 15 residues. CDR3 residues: CASSQVVQGNNEAFF. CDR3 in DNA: TGCGCCAGCAGCCAAGTCGTACAGGGGAACAACGAAGCTTTCTTT.

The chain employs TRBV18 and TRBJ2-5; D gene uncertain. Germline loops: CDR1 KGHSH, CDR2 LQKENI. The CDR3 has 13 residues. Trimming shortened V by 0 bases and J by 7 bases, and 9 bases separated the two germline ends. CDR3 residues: CASSPPLLRTQYF. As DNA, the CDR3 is TGTGCCAGCTCACCACCGTTATTACGGACCCAGTACTTC.

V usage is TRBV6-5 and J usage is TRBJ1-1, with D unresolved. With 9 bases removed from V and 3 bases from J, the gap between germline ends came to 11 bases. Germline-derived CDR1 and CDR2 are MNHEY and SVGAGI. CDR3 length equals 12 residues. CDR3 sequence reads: CASRSGDTEAFF. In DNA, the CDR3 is TGTGCCAGTAGATCCGGGGACACTGAAGCTTTCTTT.

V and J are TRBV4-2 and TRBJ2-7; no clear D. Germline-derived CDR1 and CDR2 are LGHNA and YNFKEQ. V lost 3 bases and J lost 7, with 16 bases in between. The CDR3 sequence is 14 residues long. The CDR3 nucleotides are TGTGCCAGCAGCCACCCCGGAGATACGTGGGAGCAGTACTTC. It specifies CASSHPGDTWEQYF.

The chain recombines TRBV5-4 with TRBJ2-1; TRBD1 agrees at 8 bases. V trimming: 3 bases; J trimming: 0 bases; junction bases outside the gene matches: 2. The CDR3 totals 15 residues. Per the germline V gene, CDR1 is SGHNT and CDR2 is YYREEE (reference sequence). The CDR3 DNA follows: TGTGCCAGCAGCTCGACAGGGGACTCCTACAATGAGCAGTTCTTC. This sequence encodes CASSSTGDSYNEQFF.

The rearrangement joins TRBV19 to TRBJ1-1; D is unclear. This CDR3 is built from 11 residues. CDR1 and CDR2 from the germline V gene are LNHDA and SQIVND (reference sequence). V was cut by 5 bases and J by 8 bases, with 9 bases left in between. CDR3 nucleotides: TGTGCCAGTAGTGGTGGCAGAGAAGCTTTCTTT. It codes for CASSGGREAFF.

The chain's CDR3 is CASSTGGPSTDTQYF. In nucleotides, the CDR3 is TGTGCCAGCTCAACGGGGGGCCCAAGCACAGATACGCAGTATTTT. The genes are TRBV18 and TRBJ2-3; D is perhaps TRBD2 (7 bases). The CDR3 runs to 15 residues. Germline V gene data show CDR1 as KGHSH and CDR2 as LQKENI. The V end was cut by 5 bases, the J end by 0 bases, with 12 bases between.

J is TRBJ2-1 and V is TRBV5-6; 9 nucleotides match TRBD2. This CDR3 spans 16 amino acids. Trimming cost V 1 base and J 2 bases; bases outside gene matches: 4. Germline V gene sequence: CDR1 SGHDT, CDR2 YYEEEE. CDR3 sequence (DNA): TGTGCCAGCAGCTTGTTGACTAGCGGAACCTACAATGAGCAGTTCTTC. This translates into CASSLLTSGTYNEQFF.

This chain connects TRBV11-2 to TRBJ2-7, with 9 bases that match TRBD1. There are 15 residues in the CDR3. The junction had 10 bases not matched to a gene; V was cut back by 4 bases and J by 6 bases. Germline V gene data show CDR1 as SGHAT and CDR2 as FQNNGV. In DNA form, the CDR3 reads TGTGCCAGCAGCTCAATCGGGACAGGGATTTCCGAGCAGTACTTC. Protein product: CASSSIGTGISEQYF.

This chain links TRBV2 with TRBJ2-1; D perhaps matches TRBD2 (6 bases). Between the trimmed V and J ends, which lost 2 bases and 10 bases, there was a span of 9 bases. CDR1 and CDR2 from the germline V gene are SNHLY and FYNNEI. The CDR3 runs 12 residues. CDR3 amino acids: CASSERLAEQFF. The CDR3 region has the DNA TGTGCCAGCAGTGAAAGGCTAGCGGAGCAGTTCTTC.

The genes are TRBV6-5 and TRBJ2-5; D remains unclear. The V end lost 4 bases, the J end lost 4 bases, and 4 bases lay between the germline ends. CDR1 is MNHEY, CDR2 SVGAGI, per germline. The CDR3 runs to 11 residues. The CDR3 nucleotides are TGTGCCAGCAGTTTCTTAGAGACCCAGTACTTC. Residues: CASSFLETQYF.

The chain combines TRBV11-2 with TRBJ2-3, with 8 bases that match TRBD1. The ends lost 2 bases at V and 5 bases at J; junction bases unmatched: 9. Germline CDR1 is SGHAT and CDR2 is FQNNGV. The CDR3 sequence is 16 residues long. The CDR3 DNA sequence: TGTGCCAGCAGCTTAAACTCCGACAGGGGTGTAGATACGCAGTATTTT. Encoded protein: CASSLNSDRGVDTQYF.

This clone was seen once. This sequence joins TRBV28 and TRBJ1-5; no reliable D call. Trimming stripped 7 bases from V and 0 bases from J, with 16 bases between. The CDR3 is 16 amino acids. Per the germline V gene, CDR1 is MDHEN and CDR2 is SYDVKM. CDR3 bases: TGTGCCAGCAAACCCCTATCAGAAGATAGCAATCAGCCCCAGCATTTT. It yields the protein CASKPLSEDSNQPQHF.

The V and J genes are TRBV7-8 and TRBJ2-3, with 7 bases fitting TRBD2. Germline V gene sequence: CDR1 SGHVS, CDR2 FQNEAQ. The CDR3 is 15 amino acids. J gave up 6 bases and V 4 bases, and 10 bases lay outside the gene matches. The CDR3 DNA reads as TGTGCCAGCAGCTACGGACCTGGGAGGGTTGATACGCAGTATTTT. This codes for CASSYGPGRVDTQYF.

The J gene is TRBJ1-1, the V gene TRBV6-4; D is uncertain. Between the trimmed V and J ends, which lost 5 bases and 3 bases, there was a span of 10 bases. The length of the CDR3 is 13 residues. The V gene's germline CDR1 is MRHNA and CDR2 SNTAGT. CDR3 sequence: CASSQTFDTEAFF. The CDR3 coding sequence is TGTGCCAGCAGTCAGACTTTCGACACTGAAGCTTTCTTT.

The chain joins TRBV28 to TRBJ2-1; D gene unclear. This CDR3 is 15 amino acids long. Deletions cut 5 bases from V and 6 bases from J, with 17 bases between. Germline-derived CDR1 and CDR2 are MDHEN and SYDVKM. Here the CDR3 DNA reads TGTGCCAGCAGTCCCCCTGGCGAGGCAAGCAATGAGCAGTTCTTC. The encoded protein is CASSPPGEASNEQFF.

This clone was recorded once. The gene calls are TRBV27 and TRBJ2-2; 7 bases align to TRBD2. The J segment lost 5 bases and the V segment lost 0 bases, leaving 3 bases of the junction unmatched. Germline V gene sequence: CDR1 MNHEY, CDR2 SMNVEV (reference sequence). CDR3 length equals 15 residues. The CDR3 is CASSLSRGWTGELFF. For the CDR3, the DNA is TGTGCCAGCAGTTTATCGCGGGGGTGGACCGGGGAGCTGTTTTTT.

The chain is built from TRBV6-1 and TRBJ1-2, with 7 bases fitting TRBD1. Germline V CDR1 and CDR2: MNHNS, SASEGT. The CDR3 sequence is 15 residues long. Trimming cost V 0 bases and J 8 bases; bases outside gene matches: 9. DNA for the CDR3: TGTGCCAGCAGTGAAGCGGTAGACAGGGTTGGGGGCTACACCTTC. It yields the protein CASSEAVDRVGGYTF.

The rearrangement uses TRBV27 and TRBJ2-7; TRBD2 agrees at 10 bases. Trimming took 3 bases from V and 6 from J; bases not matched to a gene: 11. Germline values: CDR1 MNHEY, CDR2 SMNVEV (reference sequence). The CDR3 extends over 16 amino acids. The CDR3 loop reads CASSFSSGGQVGEQYF. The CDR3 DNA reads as TGTGCCAGCAGTTTTTCTAGCGGGGGCCAGGTAGGCGAGCAGTACTTC.

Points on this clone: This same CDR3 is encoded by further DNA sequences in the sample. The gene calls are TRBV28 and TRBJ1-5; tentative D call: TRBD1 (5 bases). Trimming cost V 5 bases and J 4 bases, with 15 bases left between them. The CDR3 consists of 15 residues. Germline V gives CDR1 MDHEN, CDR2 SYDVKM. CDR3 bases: TGTGCCAGCAGTCCGAGGGGCCTGGGTAATCAGCCCCAGCATTTT. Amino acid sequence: CASSPRGLGNQPQHF.

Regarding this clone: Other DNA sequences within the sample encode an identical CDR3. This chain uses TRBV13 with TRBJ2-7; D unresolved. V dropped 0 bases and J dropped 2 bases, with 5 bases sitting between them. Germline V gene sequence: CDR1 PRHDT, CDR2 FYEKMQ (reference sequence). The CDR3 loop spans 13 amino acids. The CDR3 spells CASSLGVPYEQYF. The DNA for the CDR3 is TGTGCCAGCAGCTTAGGGGTTCCCTACGAGCAGTACTTC. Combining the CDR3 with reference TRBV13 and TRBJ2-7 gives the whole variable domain AAGVIQSPRHLIKEKRETATLKCYPIPRHDTVYWYQQGPGQDPQFLISFYEKMQSDKGSIPDRFSAQQFSDYHSELNMSSLELGDSALYFCASSLGVPYEQYFGPGTRLTVT.

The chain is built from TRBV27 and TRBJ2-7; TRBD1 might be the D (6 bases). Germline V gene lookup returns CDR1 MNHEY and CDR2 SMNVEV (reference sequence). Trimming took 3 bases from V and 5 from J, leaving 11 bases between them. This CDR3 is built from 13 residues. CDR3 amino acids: CASSLVGGHEQYF. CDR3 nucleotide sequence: TGTGCCAGCAGTTTGGTAGGGGGTCACGAGCAGTACTTC.

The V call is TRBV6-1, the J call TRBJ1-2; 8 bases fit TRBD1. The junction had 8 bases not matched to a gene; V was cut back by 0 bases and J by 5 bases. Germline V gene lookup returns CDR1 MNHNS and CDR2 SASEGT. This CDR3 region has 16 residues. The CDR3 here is CASSEAFQGASYGYTF. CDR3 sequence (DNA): TGTGCCAGCAGTGAAGCGTTTCAGGGGGCTTCTTATGGCTACACCTTC.

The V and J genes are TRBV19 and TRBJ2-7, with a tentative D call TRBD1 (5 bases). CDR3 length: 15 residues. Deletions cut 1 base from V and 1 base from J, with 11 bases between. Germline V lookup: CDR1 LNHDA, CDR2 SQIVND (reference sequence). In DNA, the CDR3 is TGTGCCAGTAGTATAGGAGACAGCATTTCCTACGAGCAGTACTTC. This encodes CASSIGDSISYEQYF.

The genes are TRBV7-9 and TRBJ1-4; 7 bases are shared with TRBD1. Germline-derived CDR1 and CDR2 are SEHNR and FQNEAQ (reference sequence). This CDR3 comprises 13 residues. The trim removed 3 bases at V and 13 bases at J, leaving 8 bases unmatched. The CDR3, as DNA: TGTGCCAGCAGCTTCTTCGATCGGGACAGACTGTTTTTT. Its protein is CASSFFDRDRLFF.

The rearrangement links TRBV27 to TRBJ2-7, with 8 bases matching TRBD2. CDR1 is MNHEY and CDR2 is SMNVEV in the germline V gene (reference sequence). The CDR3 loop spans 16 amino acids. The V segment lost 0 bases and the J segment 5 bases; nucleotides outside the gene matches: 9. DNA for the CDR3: TGTGCCAGCAGTTTATCTGGCGGCGCGGGAGGTAACGAGCAGTACTTC. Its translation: CASSLSGGAGGNEQYF.